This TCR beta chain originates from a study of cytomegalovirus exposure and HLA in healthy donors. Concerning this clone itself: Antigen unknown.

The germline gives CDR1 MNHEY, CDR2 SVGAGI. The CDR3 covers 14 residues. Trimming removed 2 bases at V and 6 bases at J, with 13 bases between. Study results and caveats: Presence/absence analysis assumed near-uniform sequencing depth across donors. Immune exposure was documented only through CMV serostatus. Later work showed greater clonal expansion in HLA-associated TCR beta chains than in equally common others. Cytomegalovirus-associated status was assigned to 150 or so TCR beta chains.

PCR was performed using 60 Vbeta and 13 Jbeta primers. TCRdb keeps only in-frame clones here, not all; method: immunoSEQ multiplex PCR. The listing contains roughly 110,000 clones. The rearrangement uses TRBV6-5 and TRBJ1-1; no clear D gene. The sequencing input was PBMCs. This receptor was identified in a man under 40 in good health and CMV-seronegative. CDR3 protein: CASSYAVSGPEAFF. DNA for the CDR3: TGTGCCAGCAGTTACGCAGTAAGTGGGCCTGAAGCTTTCTTT.